The 24 T cell receptor beta chains presented below share a single source sample, sequenced in a study of Ad26.COV2.S vaccination and SARS-CoV-2 variants. Noted treatment: over 15 received Ad26.COV2.S at low or high dose, single or two shots; about 5 received placebo; per-sample allocation not given. Sampling happened 63 days after the first vaccine or placebo injection. Clones were sequenced by immunoSEQ multiplex PCR, and TCRdb holds only the in-frame ones, with some missing. The repertoire includes 400,000 to 450,000 clones, around 93% of them detected once, and over 1.5% sits in the top ten. Material: peripheral blood, obtained in a trial of Ad26.COV2.S vaccine versus placebo. The origin of the receptors is a person between 18 and 65 years old who received the Ad26.COV2.S COVID-19 vaccine or a placebo.

The genes are TRBV6-5 and TRBJ1-3; TRBD1 matches 8 bases. The germline V gene has CDR1 MNHEY and CDR2 SVGAGI. This CDR3 comprises 15 residues. The junction had 6 bases not matched to a gene; V was cut back by 5 bases and J by 3 bases. The CDR3 is CASSTGQVNGNTIYF. The CDR3 DNA sequence: TGTGCCAGCAGTACGGGACAGGTTAATGGAAACACCATATATTTT.

The V and J genes are TRBV7-6 and TRBJ2-3; D might be TRBD1 (5 bases). The length of the CDR3 is 12 residues. Germline CDR1 is SGHVS and CDR2 is FNYEAQ. The V and J ends lost 11 bases and 6 bases respectively, with 15 bases between them. CDR3 residues: CAEVGAADTQYF. The CDR3 DNA is TGTGCCGAAGTTGGGGCGGCGGATACGCAGTATTTT.

The chain is built from TRBV20-1 and TRBJ1-2, with D maybe TRBD1 (6 bases). Germline-derived CDR1 and CDR2 are DFQATT and SNEGSKA (reference sequence). Trimming shortened V by 6 bases and J by 3 bases, and 8 bases separated the two germline ends. CDR3 size: 11 residues. CDR3 sequence reads: CSARTDYGYTF. The CDR3 coding sequence is TGCAGTGCGAGGACAGACTATGGCTACACCTTC.

V gene TRBV29-1 combines with J gene TRBJ1-2, with a tentative D call TRBD1 (5 bases). With 5 bases removed from V and 8 bases from J, the gap between germline ends came to 12 bases. Germline assignment: CDR1 SQVTM and CDR2 ANQGSEA. The CDR3 runs 11 residues. The CDR3: CSVSSGSGYTF. The CDR3, as DNA: TGCAGCGTTTCTTCAGGGTCAGGCTACACCTTC.

The chain employs TRBV28 and TRBJ1-2; TRBD1 agrees at 7 bases. The CDR3 is 13 amino acids. Per germline, CDR1 MDHEN and CDR2 SYDVKM. With V trimmed by 9 bases and J by 0 bases, 4 bases remained unmatched. The CDR3 bases are TGTGCCAGTGTGACAGGGTCTAACTATGGCTACACCTTC. Amino acids: CASVTGSNYGYTF.

The chain is built from TRBV7-9 and TRBJ2-3, with unresolved D. Looked up from germline, CDR1 is SEHNR and CDR2 is FQNEAQ (reference sequence). CDR3 length: 15 residues. Deletions cut 9 bases from V and 6 bases from J, with 22 bases between. The CDR3 is CASYKFVEASDTQYF. In DNA, the CDR3 is TGTGCCAGTTATAAGTTCGTCGAGGCCTCGGATACGCAGTATTTT.

The chain links TRBV19 to TRBJ1-5; D uncertain. Between the trimmed V and J ends, which lost 4 bases and 6 bases, there was a span of 19 bases. The CDR3 totals 16 residues. Germline V gene sequence: CDR1 LNHDA, CDR2 SQIVND (reference sequence). The chain's CDR3 is CASSTYTGNPAQPQHF. CDR3 nucleotides: TGTGCCAGTAGTACCTATACCGGGAACCCTGCTCAGCCCCAGCATTTT.

The chain employs TRBV5-8 and TRBJ1-3; weak D call: TRBD1 (5 bases). Germline lookup yields CDR1 SGHTS and CDR2 YDEGEE. The V end lost 0 bases, the J end lost 0 bases, and 10 bases lay between the germline ends. The CDR3 totals 16 residues. CDR3 in amino acids: CASSLGNRNSGNTIYF. The DNA for the CDR3 is TGTGCCAGCAGCTTGGGAAACAGGAACTCTGGAAACACCATATATTTT. Supplemented by reference TRBV5-8 and TRBJ1-3, the full variable domain reads EAGVTQSPTHLIKTRGQQATLRCSPISGHTSVYWYQQALGLGLQFLLWYDEGEERNRGNFPPRFSGRQFPNYSSELNVNALELEDSALYLCASSLGNRNSGNTIYFGEGSWLTVV.

The rearrangement links TRBV7-5 to TRBJ2-7. TRBV7-5 is reported as a pseudogene. This CDR3 contains 16 residues. The CDR3 coding sequence is TGTGCCAGAAGCCCCAAATGCCCTTGGGTCTCCTACGAGCAGTACTTC. Translating gives CARSPKCPWVSYEQYF.

V gene TRBV28 combines with J gene TRBJ2-1; TRBD1 matches at 11 bases. The CDR3 spans 16 residues. Germline V CDR1 and CDR2: MDHEN, SYDVKM. The trim removed 4 bases at V and 6 bases at J, leaving 8 bases unmatched. The DNA for the CDR3 is TGTGCCAGCAGTTCGTCAGGACAGGGGGCGGGCAATGAGCAGTTCTTC. Translated: CASSSSGQGAGNEQFF.

J is TRBJ2-5 and V is TRBV5-1, with TRBD1 as a possible D gene (5 bases). From germline, CDR1 is SGHRS and CDR2 YFSETQ. V lost 4 bases and J 4 bases, leaving 17 bases between the germline ends. The length of the CDR3 is 15 residues. In DNA form, the CDR3 reads TGCGCCAGCAGCCCCACTGATCGGCAGGGAGAGACCCAGTACTTC. As protein: CASSPTDRQGETQYF.

V is TRBV16 and J is TRBJ1-2, with D perhaps matching TRBD1 (5 bases). Between the trimmed V and J ends, which lost 0 bases and 6 bases, there was a span of 11 bases. The CDR3 extends over 14 amino acids. Germline V lookup: CDR1 KGHSY, CDR2 FQNENV. This chain's CDR3 is CASSQSGESHGYTF. The CDR3 DNA sequence: TGTGCCAGCAGCCAATCAGGGGAGAGTCATGGCTACACCTTC. The full variable domain, completed using reference TRBV16 and TRBJ1-2, is GEEVAQTPKHLVRGEGQKAKLYCAPIKGHSYVFWYQQVLKNEFKFLISFQNENVFDETGMPKERFSAKCLPNSPCSLEIQATKLEDSAVYFCASSQSGESHGYTFGSGTRLTVV.

The genes are TRBV6-6 and TRBJ2-1; D might be TRBD1 (6 bases). Germline V gives CDR1 MNHNY, CDR2 SVGAGI (reference sequence). CDR3 length equals 14 residues. V shed 6 bases and J shed 3 bases, with 12 bases lying between them. The CDR3 protein is CASRDGTYYNEQFF. CDR3 in DNA: TGTGCCAGCAGAGACGGGACATACTACAATGAGCAGTTCTTC.

V usage is TRBV2 and J usage is TRBJ2-1; the match to TRBD2 covers 12 bases. Germline V gene lookup returns CDR1 SNHLY and CDR2 FYNNEI. The CDR3 loop spans 15 amino acids. Trimming at V came to 7 bases and at J to 8 bases, leaving 9 bases not matched to a gene. CDR3 nucleotide sequence: TGTGCCAGCACGCCTAGCGGGGGGGCTTGGGATGAGCAGTTCTTC. This encodes CASTPSGGAWDEQFF.

This clone showed up just once. Its ends do not fully match the called genes, so a read error is possible. DNA of the CDR3: TGTGCCAGCAGTGATATAGGTTGGGGGGCGCTGTTTTTT. As protein: CASSDIGWGALFF. The chain carries TRBV2 and TRBJ2-2; the D call may be TRBD1 or TRBD2 (6 bases each). Per the germline V gene, CDR1 is SNHLY and CDR2 is FYNNEI. The CDR3 runs to 13 residues. The whole variable domain, filled in from reference TRBV2 and TRBJ2-2, reads EPEVTQTPSHQVTQMGQEVILRCVPISNHLYFYWYRQILGQKVEFLVSFYNNEISEKSEIFDDQFSVERPDGSNFTLKIRSTKLEDSAMYFCASSDIGWGALFFGEGSRLTVL.

The gene calls are TRBV7-2 and TRBJ2-5, with 9 bases matching TRBD1. The CDR3 contains 15 residues. The ends lost 5 bases at V and 3 bases at J; junction bases unmatched: 7. Germline CDR1 reads SGHTA; CDR2 reads FQGNSA. DNA for the CDR3: TGTGCCAGCAGCACAAGGGACAGGGCAAAAGAGACCCAGTACTTC. This encodes CASSTRDRAKETQYF.

The chain is built from TRBV6-5 and TRBJ2-5, with 7 bases fitting TRBD1. CDR1 is MNHEY, CDR2 SVGAGI, per germline. V lost 0 bases, J lost 2 bases, and 3 bases stayed unmatched. The CDR3 runs 15 residues. Written as DNA, the CDR3 is TGTGCCAGCAGTTACTCGGGACAGAGGCAAGAGACCCAGTACTTC. Translated: CASSYSGQRQETQYF.

CDR3 protein: CASSPTGGANVLTF. CDR3 nucleotide sequence: TGTGCCAGCTCTCCCACAGGGGGGGCCAACGTCCTGACTTTC. The chain recombines TRBV18 with TRBJ2-6, with D maybe TRBD1 (6 bases). With 6 bases removed from V and 4 bases from J, the gap between germline ends came to 10 bases. The germline V gene has CDR1 KGHSH and CDR2 LQKENI. The CDR3 covers 14 residues.

The genes are TRBV7-9 and TRBJ1-1, with a weak D call TRBD1 (6 bases). Deletions cut 5 bases from V and 1 base from J, with 14 bases between. The CDR3 consists of 15 residues. Germline loops: CDR1 SEHNR, CDR2 FQNEAQ (reference sequence). The CDR3 DNA follows: TGTGCCAGCAGCCAAATCCAGGGGAAGAACACTGAAGCTTTCTTT. This translates into CASSQIQGKNTEAFF.

The V call is TRBV2, the J call TRBJ2-1, with D perhaps TRBD2 (6 bases). Germline CDR1 reads SNHLY; CDR2 reads FYNNEI. Trimming took off 6 bases at V and 5 bases at J, with 14 bases between the two ends. This CDR3 has 14 residues. This CDR3 reads CASSDTWGDNEQFF. The CDR3 DNA sequence: TGTGCCAGCAGCGATACATGGGGGGACAATGAGCAGTTCTTC.

The chain is built from TRBV29-1 and TRBJ1-1; no reliable D call. The CDR3 covers 13 residues. V lost 2 bases and J 1 base, leaving 8 bases between the germline ends. CDR1 and CDR2 (germline): SQVTM, ANQGSEA. CDR3 in amino acids: CSVEFRANTEAFF. The CDR3 DNA reads as TGCAGCGTTGAATTTCGAGCGAACACTGAAGCTTTCTTT.

The gene calls are TRBV11-2 and TRBJ2-2; a weak D match, TRBD1 (6 bases). This CDR3 comprises 17 residues. The germline V gene has CDR1 SGHAT and CDR2 FQNNGV. V was trimmed by 1 base and J by 0 bases, leaving 12 bases between them. CDR3 sequence (DNA): TGTGCCAGCAGCTTAGGGTTACAGGGTACGAACACCGGGGAGCTGTTTTTT. The encoded protein is CASSLGLQGTNTGELFF.

The chain carries TRBV20-1 and TRBJ2-1; D unclear. CDR3 size: 11 residues. Trimming took 2 bases from V and 5 from J, leaving 4 bases between them. CDR1 DFQATT and CDR2 SNEGSKA come from the germline V gene (reference sequence). The CDR3: CSARSDNEQFF. CDR3 sequence (DNA): TGCAGTGCTAGAAGTGACAATGAGCAGTTCTTC.

The gene calls are TRBV4-3 and TRBJ1-1, with TRBD1 identical over 11 bases. The V gene's germline CDR1 is LGHNA and CDR2 YSLEER. This CDR3 spans 17 amino acids. V gave up 0 bases and J gave up 5 bases; unmatched junction bases: 8. In DNA, the CDR3 is TGCGCCAGCAGCCAAGATCCCGGACAGGGGGCTGGTACTGAAGCTTTCTTT. It specifies CASSQDPGQGAGTEAFF.